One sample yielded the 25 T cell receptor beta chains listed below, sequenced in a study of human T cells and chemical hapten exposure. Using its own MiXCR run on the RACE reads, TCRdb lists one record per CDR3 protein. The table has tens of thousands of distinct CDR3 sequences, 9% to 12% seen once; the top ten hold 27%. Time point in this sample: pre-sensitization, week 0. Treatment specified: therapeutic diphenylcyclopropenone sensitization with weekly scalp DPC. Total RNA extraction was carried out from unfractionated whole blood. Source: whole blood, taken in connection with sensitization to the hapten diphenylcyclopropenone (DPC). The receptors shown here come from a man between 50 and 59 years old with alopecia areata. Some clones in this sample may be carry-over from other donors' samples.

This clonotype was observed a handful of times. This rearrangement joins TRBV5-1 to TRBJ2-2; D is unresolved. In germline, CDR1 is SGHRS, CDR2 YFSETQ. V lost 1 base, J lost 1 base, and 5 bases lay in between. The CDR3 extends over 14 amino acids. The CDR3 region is CASSLSGNTGELFF. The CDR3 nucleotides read TGCGCCAGCAGCTTGTCCGGGAACACCGGGGAGCTGTTTTTT.

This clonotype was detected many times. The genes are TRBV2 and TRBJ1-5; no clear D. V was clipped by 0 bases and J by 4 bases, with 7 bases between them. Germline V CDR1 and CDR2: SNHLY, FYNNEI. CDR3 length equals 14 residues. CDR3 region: CASSEALENQPQHF. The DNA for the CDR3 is TGTGCCAGCAGTGAAGCTCTAGAGAATCAGCCCCAGCATTTT.

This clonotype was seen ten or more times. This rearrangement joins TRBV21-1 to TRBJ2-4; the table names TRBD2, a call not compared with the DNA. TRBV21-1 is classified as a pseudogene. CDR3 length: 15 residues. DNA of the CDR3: TGTGCCAGCAGCCCTTGGGCCCGGATGAAAAACATTCAGTACTTC. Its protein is CASSPWARMKNIQYF.

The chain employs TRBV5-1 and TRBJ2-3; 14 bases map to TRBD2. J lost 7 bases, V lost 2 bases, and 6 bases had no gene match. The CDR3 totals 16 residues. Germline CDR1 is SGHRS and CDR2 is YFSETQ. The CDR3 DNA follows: TGCGCCAGCAGCTTACCCGGGACTAGCGGGGGCTATACGCAGTATTTT. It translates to CASSLPGTSGGYTQYF.

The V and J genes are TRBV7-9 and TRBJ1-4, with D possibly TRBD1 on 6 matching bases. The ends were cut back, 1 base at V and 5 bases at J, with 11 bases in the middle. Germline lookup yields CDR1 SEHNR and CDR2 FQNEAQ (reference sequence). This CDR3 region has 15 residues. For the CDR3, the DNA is TGTGCCAGCAGCTTAGGACAGGCGAACAATGAAAAACTGTTTTTT. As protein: CASSLGQANNEKLFF.

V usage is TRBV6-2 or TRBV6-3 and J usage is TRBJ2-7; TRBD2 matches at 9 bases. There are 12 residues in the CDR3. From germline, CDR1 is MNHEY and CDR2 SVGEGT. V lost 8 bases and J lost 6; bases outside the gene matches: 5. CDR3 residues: CASGREGLEQYF. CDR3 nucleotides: TGTGCCAGCGGGCGGGAGGGCCTCGAGCAGTACTTC.

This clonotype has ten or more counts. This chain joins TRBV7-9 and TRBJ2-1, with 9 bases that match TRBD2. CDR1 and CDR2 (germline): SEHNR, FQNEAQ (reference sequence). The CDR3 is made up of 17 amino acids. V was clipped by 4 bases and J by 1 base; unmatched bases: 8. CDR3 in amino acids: CASSSTGLATSYNEQFF. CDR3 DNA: TGTGCCAGCAGCTCAACCGGACTAGCGACTTCCTACAATGAGCAGTTCTTC.

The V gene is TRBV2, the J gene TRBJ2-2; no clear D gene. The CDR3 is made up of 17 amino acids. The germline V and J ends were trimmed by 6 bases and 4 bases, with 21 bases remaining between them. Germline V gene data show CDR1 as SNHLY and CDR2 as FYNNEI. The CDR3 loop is CASRRVVQVVSTGELFF. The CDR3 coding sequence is TGTGCCAGCAGGAGAGTCGTTCAAGTAGTCAGCACCGGGGAGCTGTTTTTT.

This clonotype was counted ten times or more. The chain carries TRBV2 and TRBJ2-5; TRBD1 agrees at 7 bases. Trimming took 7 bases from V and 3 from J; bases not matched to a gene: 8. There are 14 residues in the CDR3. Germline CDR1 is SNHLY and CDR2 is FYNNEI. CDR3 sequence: CASNRQGNEETQYF. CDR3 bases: TGTGCCAGCAATAGACAGGGTAACGAAGAGACCCAGTACTTC.

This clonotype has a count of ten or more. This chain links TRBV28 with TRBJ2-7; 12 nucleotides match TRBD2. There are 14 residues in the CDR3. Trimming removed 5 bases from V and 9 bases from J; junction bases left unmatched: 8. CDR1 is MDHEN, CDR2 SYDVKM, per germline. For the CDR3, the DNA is TGTGCCAGCAGTCTAGCGGGAGGGTTTATAGCGCAGTACTTC. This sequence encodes CASSLAGGFIAQYF.

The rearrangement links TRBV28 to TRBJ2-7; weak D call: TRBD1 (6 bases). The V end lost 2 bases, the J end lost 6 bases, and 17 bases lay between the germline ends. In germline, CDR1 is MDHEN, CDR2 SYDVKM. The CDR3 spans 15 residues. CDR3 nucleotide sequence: TGTGCCAGCAGTTTAACAGGGCACCCTTCGGGCGAGCAGTACTTC. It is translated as CASSLTGHPSGEQYF.

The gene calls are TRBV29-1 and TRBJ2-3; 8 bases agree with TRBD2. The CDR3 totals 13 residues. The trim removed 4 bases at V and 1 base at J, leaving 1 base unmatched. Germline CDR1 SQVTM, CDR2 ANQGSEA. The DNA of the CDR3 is TGCAGCGTTGCGCGGGAGGGCACAGATACGCAGTATTTT. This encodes CSVAREGTDTQYF.

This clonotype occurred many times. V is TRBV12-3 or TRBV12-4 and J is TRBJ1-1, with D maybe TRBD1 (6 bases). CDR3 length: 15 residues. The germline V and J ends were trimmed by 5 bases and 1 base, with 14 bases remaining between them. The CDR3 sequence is CASSVTGWGNTEAFF. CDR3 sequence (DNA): TGTGCCAGCAGTGTCACAGGGTGGGGGAACACTGAAGCTTTCTTT.

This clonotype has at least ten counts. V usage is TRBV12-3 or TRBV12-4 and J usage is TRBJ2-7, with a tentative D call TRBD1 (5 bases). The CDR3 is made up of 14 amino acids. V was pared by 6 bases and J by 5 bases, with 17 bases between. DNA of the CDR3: TGTGCCAGCAGACACCCGGCAGGGTTCAACGAGCAGTACTTC. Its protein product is CASRHPAGFNEQYF.

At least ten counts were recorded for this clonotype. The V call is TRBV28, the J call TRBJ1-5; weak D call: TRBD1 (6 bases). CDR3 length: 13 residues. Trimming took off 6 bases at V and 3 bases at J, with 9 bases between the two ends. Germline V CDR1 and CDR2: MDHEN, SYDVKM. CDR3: CASSGQFNQPQHF. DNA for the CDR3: TGTGCCAGCAGCGGACAGTTCAATCAGCCCCAGCATTTT.

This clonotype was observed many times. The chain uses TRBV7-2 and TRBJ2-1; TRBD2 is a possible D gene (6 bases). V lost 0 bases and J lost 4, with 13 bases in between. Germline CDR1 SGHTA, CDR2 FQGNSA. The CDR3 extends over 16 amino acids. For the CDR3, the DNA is TGTGCCAGCAGCTTAGCGCGCGGGGCGGGTTACAATGAGCAGTTCTTC. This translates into CASSLARGAGYNEQFF.

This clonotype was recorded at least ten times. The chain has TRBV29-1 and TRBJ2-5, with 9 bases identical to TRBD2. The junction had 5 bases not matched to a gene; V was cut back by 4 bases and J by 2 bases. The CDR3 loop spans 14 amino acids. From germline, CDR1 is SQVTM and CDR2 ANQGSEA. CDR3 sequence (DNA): TGCAGCGTTGCTTATCTAGCGGGGCAAGAGACCCAGTACTTC. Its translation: CSVAYLAGQETQYF.

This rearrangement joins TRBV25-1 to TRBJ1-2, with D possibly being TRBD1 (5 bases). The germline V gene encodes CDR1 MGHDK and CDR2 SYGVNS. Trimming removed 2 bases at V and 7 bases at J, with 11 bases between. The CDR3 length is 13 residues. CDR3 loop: CASSETGGFGYTF. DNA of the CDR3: TGTGCCAGCAGTGAAACAGGAGGATTTGGCTACACCTTC.

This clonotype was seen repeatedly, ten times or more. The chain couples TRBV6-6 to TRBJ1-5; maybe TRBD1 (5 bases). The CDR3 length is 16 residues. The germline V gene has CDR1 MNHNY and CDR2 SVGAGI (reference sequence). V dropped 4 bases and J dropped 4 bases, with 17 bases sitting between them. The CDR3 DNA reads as TGTGCCAGCAGTTCCGATCGACAGCCGCCTAATCAGCCCCAGCATTTT. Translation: CASSSDRQPPNQPQHF.

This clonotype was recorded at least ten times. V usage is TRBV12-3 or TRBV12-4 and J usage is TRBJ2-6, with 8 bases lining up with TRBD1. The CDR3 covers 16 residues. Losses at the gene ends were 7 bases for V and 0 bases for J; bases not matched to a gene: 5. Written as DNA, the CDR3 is TGTGCCAGCAATAACAGGGGGTTCTCTGGGGCCAACGTCCTGACTTTC. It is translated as CASNNRGFSGANVLTF.

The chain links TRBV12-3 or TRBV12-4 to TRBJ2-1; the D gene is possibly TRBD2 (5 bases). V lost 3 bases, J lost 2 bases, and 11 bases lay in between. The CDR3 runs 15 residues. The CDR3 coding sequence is TGTGCCAGCAGTTTTGGGAGTGGTACCTACAATGAGCAGTTCTTC. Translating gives CASSFGSGTYNEQFF.

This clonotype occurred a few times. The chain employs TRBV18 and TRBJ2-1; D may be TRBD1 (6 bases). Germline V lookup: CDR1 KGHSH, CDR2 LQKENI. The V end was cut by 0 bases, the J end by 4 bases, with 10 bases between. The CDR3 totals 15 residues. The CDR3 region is CASSPPWDTYNEQFF. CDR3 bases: TGTGCCAGCTCACCACCGTGGGACACTTACAATGAGCAGTTCTTC. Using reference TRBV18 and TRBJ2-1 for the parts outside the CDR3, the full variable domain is NAGVMQNPRHLVRRRGQEARLRCSPMKGHSHVYWYRQLPEEGLKFMVYLQKENIIDESGMPKERFSAEFPKEGPSILRIQQVVRGDSAAYFCASSPPWDTYNEQFFGPGTRLTVL.

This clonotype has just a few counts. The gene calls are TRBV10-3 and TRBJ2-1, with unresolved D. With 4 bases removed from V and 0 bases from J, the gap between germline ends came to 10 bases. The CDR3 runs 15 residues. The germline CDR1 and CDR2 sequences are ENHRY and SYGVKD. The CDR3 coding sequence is TGTGCCATCAGTGGAGGCGGAAACTCCTACAATGAGCAGTTCTTC. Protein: CAISGGGNSYNEQFF.

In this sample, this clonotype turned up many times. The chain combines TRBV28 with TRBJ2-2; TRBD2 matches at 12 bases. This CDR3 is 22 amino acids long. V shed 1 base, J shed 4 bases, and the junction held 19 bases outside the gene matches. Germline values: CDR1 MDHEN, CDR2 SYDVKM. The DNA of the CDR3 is TGTGCCAGCAGTTTATCCCTCAACACCTGGCGACTAGCGGGAGATGGCACCGGGGAGCTGTTTTTT. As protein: CASSLSLNTWRLAGDGTGELFF.

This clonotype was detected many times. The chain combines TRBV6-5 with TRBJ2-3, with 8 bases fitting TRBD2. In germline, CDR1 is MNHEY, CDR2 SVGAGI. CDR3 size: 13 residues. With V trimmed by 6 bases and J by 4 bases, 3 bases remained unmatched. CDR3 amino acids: CASRTGGADTQYF. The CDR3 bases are TGTGCCAGCAGAACGGGGGGGGCAGATACGCAGTATTTT.